A selection of T cell receptor beta chains follows, all from one sample in a study of cytomegalovirus exposure and HLA in healthy donors. Produced via immunoSEQ multiplex PCR; TCRdb's table is partial and in-frame only. Seen here are some 240,000 clones, 85% to 95% observed once, and the top ten hold 1.7%. The sequencing sample was made of PBMCs. These receptors all come from a girl aged 2 to 10 in good health and CMV-seronegative. The CDR3 runs from the conserved cysteine through the conserved F or W.

>TRBV7-9
CASSLYQVSRHEQYF
>TRBV15
CATSNTRDRGIDEQYF
>TRBV14
CASSQPGADTQYF
>TRBV19
CASSIALEPRGGYTF
>TRBV29-1
CSVRGGNEQFF
>TRBV6-5
CASISTGSSGNTIYF
>TRBV29-1
CSVIDSTYEQYF
>TRBV7-9
CASSTGQGNTGELFF
>TRBV30
CAWSVRGMNTEAFF
>TRBV4-1
CASSQTSGARGQYF
>TRBV19
CASRKQGGYGYTF
>TRBV30
CAWSRDREADTQYF
>TRBV7-2
CASSRDRTSEKLFF
>TRBV2
CASSEGLVAYEQYF
>TRBV7-2
CASMIAGANEQFF
>TRBV7-8
CASSAQGIGNQPQHF
>TRBV27
CASRLQGGQGHNEQFF
>TRBV28
CASSPIDRDPGNTIYF
>TRBV19
CASSIDEWAVPNEQFF
>TRBV7-9
CASSLATGPGAEQYF
>TRBV27
CASSSKHSSGRTYNEQFF
>TRBV2
CASSAGATYERYF
>TRBV6-5
CASSFAGSGETQYF
>TRBV7-9
CASSLGPIGSRDTQYF
>TRBV5-1
CASSGGSSYNEQFF
>TRBV10-2
CASRGGAYEQYF
>TRBV2
CASSENGQGTNTIYF
>TRBV28
CASSFTTTQGSGNTIYF
>TRBV15
CATSRDLSGNTIYF
>TRBV7-9
CASSLGGLPDYGYTF
>TRBV19
CASSMVGLSSGANVLTF
>TRBV7-9
CASSLEGAHRPQHF
>TRBV7-9
CASSLVPGTSGSYEQYF
>TRBV18
CASSPLSGDGYTF
>TRBV28
CASSGPDRDNSPLHF